This T cell receptor beta chain was found in a study of control samples from healthy donors and cancer patients. Profiling relied on immunoSEQ multiplex PCR, and the TCRdb table lists in-frame clones only, not all of them. In the table there are around 94,000 clones, approximately 93% of which are singletons. V shed 5 bases and J shed 2 bases, with 4 bases lying between them. The germline gives CDR1 PRHDT, CDR2 FYEKMQ (reference sequence). The CDR3 is 12 residues long. The chain carries TRBV13 and TRBJ1-5; D is uncertain. What was sequenced was blood. This clonotype was sampled from a woman in her thirties in good health. CDR3 in DNA: TGTGCCAGCAGCGAGGGCAATCAGCCCCAGCATTTT. Its translation: CASSEGNQPQHF.